This T cell receptor beta chain was sequenced in a study of response to subunit inactivated influenza vaccine. With 5 bases clipped from V and 7 bases from J, the junction kept 4 bases outside the gene matches. The CDR3 runs 14 residues. Looked up from germline, CDR1 is SEHNR and CDR2 is FQNEAQ (reference sequence). This clonotype was observed at least ten times. TCRdb called the RT-PCR reads again in MiXCR, with one record for every CDR3 protein. The sample contains just under 550,000 distinct CDR3 sequences, 20% to 25% of which appear only once. This same sample was also part of a study on T cells expressing NK-cell markers. This second study says: TCR beta libraries carry UMIs added by 5'RACE template switching. Several donors showed dominant NKG2C+ clonotypes comprising roughly 1.0-7.0% of their CD8+ T cells. A few donors likewise had their CD3+CD56-NKG2C+ fraction led by these clonotypes.

The TCR comes from a man aged 50-59 years who received an inactivated influenza vaccine. This chain links TRBV7-9 with TRBJ1-4, with 10 bases aligning to TRBD1. The sequences come from CD4+ T cells sorted from PBMCs, collected roughly 12 days after vaccination. The CDR3 sequence: CASSPGQGGEKLFF. The DNA of the CDR3 is TGTGCCAGCAGCCCCGGACAGGGGGGTGAAAAACTGTTTTTT.